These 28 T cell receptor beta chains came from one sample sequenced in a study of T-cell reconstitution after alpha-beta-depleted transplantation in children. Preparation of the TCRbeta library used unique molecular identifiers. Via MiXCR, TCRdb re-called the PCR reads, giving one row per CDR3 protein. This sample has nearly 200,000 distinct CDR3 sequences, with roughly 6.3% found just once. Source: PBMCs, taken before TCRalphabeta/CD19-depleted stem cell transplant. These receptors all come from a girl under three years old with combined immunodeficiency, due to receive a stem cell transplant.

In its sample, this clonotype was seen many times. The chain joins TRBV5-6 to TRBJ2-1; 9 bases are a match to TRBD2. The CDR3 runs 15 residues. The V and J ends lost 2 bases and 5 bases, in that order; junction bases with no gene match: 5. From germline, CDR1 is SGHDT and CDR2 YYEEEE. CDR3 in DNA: TGTGCCAGCAGCTTATGGCTAGCGGGAAACAATGAGCAGTTCTTC. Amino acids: CASSLWLAGNNEQFF.

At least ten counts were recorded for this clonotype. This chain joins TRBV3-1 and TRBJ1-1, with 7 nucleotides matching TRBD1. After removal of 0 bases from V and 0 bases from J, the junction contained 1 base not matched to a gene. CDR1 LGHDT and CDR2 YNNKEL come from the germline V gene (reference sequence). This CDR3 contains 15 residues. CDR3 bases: TGTGCCAGCAGCCAAGAGGGACAGATGAACACTGAAGCTTTCTTT. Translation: CASSQEGQMNTEAFF.

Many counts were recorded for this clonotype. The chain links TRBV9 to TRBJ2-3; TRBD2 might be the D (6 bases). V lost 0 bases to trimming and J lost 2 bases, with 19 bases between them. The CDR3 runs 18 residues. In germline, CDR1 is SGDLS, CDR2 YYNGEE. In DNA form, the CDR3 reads TGTGCCAGCAGCGTAGTAGGAGGGACGGCGGGGTTCACAGATACGCAGTATTTT. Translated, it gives CASSVVGGTAGFTDTQYF.

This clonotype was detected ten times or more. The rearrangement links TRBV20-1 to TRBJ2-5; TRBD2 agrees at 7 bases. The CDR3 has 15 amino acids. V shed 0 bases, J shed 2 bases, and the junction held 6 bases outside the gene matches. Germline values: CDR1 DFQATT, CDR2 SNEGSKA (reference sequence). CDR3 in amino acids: CSARDPSGKQETQYF. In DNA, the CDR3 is TGCAGTGCTAGAGATCCTAGCGGAAAACAAGAGACCCAGTACTTC.

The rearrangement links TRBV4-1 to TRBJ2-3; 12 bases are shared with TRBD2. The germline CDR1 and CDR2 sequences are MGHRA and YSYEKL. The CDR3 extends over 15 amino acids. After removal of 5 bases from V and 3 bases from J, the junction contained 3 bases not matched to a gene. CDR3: CASSTGLAGTDTQYF. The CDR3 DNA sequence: TGCGCCAGCAGCACTGGACTAGCGGGGACAGATACGCAGTATTTT.

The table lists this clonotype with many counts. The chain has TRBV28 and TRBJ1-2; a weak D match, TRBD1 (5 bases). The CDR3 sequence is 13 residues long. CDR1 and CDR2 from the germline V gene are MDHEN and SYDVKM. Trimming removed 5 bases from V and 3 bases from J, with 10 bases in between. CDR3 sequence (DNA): TGTGCCAGCAGTCCGGGACCGTACTATGGCTACACCTTC. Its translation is CASSPGPYYGYTF.

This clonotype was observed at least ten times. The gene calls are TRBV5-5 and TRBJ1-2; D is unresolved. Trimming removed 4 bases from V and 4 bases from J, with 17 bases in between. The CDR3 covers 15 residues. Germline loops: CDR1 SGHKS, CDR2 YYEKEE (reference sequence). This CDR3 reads CASSRGFQDSYGYTF. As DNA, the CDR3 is TGTGCCAGCAGCCGAGGGTTTCAGGATAGCTATGGCTACACCTTC.

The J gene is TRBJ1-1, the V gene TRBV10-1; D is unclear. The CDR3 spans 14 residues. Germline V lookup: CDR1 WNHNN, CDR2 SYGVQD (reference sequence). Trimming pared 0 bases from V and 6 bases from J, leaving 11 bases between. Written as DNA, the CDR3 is TGCGCCAGCAGTGAGTCGGTGGAATGGGCTGAAGCTTTCTTT. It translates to CASSESVEWAEAFF.

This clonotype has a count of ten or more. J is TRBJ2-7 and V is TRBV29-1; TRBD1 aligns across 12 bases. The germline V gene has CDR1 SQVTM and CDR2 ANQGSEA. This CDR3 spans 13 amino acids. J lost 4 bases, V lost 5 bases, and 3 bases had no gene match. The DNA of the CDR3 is TGCAGCGTTCCGGGACAGGGGGCTTACGAGCAGTACTTC. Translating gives CSVPGQGAYEQYF.

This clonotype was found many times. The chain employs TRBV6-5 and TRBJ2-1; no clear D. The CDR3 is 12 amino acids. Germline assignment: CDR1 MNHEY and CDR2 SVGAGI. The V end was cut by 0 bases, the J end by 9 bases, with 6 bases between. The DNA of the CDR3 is TGTGCCAGCAGTTACTCCATGGGTGAGCAGTTCTTC. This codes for CASSYSMGEQFF.

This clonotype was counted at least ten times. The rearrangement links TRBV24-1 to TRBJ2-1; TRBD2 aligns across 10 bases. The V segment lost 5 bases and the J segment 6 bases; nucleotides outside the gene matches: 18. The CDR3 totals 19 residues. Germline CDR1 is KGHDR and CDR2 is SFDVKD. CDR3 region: CATSAHGTSAPPGVNEQFF. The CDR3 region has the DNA TGTGCCACCAGTGCTCACGGGACTAGCGCCCCGCCAGGTGTCAATGAGCAGTTCTTC.

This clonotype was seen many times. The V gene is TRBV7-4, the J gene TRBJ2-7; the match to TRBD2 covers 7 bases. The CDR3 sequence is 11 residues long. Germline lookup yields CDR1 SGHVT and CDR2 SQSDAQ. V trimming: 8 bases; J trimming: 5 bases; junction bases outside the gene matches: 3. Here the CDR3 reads CASEGRDEQYF. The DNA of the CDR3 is TGTGCCAGCGAAGGGAGGGACGAGCAGTACTTC.

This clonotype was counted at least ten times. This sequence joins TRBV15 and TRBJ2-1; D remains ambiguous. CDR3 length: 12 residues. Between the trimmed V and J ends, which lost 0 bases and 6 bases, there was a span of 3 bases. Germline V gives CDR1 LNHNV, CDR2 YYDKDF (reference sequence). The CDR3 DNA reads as TGTGCCACCAGCAGAGATTTCAATGAGCAGTTCTTC. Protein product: CATSRDFNEQFF.

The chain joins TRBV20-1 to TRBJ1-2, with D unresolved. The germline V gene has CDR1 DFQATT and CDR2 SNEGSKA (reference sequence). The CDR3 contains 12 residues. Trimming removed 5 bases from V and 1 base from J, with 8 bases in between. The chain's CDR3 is CSAADINYGYTF. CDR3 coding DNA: TGCAGTGCTGCCGACATTAACTATGGCTACACCTTC.

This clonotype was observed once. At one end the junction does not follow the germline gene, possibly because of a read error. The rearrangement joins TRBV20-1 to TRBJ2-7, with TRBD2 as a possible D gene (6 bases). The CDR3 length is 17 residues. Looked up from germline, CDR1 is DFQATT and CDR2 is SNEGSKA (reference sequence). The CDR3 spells CCAPRDSAFASSYEQYF. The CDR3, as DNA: TGCTGTGCTCCCCGGGACTCCGCCTTCGCCAGCTCCTACGAGCAGTACTTC.

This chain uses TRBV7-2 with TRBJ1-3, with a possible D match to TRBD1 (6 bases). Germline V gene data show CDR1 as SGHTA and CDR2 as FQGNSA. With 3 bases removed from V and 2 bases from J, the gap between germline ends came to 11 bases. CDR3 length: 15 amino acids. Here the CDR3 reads CASSLGRTAGNTIYF. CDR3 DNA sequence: TGTGCCAGCAGCTTGGGCCGGACAGCTGGAAACACCATATATTTT.

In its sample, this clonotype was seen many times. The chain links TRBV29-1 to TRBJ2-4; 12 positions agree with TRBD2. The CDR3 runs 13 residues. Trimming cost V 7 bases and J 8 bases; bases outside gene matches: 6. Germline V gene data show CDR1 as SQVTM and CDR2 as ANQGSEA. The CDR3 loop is CSAVTSGGYIQYF. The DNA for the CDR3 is TGCAGCGCGGTGACTAGCGGGGGCTACATTCAGTACTTC. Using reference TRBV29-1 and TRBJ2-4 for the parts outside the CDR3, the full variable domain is SAVISQKPSRDICQRGTSLTIQCQVDSQVTMMFWYRQQPGQSLTLIATANQGSEATYESGFVIDKFPISRPNLTFSTLTVSNMSPEDSSIYLCSAVTSGGYIQYFGAGTRLSVL.

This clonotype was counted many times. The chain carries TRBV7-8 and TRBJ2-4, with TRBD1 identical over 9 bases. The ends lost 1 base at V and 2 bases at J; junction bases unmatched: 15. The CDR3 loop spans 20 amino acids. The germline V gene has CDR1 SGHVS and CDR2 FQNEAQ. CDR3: CASSLGGHGTGRAPKNIQYF. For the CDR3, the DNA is TGTGCCAGCAGCTTAGGGGGTCACGGGACAGGGAGGGCTCCCAAAAACATTCAGTACTTC.

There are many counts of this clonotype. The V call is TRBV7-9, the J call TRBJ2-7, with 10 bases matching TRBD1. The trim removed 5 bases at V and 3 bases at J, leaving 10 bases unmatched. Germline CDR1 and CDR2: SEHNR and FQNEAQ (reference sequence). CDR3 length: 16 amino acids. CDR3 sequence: CASSLLPGQGLYEQYF. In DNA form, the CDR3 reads TGTGCCAGCAGCCTTCTACCGGGACAGGGGCTCTACGAGCAGTACTTC.

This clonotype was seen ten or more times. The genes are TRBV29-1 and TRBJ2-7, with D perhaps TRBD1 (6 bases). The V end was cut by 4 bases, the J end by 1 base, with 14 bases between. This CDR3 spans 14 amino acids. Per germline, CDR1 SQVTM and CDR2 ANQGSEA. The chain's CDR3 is CSVGGQAKSYEQYF. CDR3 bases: TGCAGCGTTGGGGGGCAGGCTAAATCCTACGAGCAGTACTTC.

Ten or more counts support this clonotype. For the CDR3, the DNA is TGCGCCAGCAGCTTGGGGATAACTATGAACACTGAAGCTTTCTTT. This encodes CASSLGITMNTEAFF. This chain connects TRBV5-1 to TRBJ1-1, with D unclear. V lost 0 bases and J 0 bases, leaving 9 bases between the germline ends. Germline V CDR1 and CDR2: SGHRS, YFSETQ. The CDR3 has 15 amino acids.

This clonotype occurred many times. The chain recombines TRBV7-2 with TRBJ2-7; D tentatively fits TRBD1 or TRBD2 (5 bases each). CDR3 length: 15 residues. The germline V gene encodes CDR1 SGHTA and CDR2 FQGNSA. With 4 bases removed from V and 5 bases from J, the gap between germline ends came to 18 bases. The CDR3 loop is CASSSLGTGANEQYF. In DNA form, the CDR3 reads TGTGCCAGCAGCTCCCTGGGGACCGGAGCTAACGAGCAGTACTTC.

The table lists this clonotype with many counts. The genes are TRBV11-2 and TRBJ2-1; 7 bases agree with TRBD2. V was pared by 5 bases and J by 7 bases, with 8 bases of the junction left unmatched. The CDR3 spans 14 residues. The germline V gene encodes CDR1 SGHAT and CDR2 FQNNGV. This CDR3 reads CASSPEAGRNEQFF. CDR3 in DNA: TGTGCCAGCAGCCCCGAGGCCGGGAGGAATGAGCAGTTCTTC.

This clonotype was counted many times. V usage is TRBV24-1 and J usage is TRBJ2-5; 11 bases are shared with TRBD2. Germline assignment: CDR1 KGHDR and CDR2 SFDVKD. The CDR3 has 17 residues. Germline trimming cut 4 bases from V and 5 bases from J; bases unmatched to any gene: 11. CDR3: CATSDKGLADARETQYF. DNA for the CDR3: TGTGCCACCAGTGACAAGGGACTAGCGGATGCTCGGGAGACCCAGTACTTC.

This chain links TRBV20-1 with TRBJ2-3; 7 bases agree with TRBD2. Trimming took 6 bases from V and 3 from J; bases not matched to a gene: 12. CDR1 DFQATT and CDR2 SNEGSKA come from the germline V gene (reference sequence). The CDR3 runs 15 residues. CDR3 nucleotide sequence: TGCAGTGCCACCTGGGGGGGGGGACCGACAGATACGCAGTATTTT. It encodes CSATWGGGPTDTQYF.

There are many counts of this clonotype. CDR3 nucleotide sequence: TGCAGTCTCCGACAGGTTAACACCGGGGAGCTGTTTTTT. As protein: CSLRQVNTGELFF. The chain couples TRBV20-1 to TRBJ2-2; D might be TRBD1 (6 bases). Germline-derived CDR1 and CDR2 are DFQATT and SNEGSKA (reference sequence). The ends were cut back, 8 bases at V and 2 bases at J, with 12 bases in the middle. This CDR3 region has 13 residues.

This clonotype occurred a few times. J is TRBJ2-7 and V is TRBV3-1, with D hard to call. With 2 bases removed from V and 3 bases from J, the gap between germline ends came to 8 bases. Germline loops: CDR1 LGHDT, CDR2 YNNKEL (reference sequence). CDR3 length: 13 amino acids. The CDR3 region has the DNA TGTGCCAGCAGCCAATCTCCCCGCTACGAGCAGTACTTC. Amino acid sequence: CASSQSPRYEQYF.

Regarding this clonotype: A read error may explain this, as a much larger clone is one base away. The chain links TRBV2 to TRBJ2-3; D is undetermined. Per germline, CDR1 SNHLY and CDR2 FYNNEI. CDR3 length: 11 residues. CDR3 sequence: CATSNTDTQYF. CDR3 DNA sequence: TGTGCCACCAGTAACACAGATACGCAGTATTTT.